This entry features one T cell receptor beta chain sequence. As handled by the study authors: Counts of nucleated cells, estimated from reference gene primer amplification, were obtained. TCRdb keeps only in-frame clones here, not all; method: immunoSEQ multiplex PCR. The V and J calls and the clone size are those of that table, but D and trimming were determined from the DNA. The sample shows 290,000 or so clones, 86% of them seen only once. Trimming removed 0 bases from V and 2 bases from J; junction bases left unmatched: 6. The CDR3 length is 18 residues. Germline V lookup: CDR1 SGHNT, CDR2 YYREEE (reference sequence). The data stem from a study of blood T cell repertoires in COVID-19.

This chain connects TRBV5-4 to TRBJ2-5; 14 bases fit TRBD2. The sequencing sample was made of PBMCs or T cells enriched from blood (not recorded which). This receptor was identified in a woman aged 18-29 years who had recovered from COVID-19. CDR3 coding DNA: TGTGCCAGCAGCTTGGGAGGACTAGCGGGGGGAGATCAAGAGACCCAGTACTTC. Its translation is CASSLGGLAGGDQETQYF.